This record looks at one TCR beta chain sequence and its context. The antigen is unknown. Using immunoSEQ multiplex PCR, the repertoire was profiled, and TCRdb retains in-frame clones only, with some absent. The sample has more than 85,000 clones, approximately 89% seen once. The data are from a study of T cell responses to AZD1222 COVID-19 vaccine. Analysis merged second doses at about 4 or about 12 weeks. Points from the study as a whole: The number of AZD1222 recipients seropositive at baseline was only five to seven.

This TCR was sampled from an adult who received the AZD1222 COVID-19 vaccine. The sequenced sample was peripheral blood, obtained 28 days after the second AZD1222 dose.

The DNA for the CDR3 is TGTGCCAGCAGTCCCCCACAGGTCTACAATGAGCAGTTCTTC. Translating gives CASSPPQVYNEQFF. The rearrangement links TRBV27 to TRBJ2-1; TRBD1 is a possible D gene (5 bases). The CDR3 runs to 14 residues. Looked up from germline, CDR1 is MNHEY and CDR2 is SMNVEV (reference sequence). Trimming took 5 bases from V and 3 from J, leaving 11 bases between them.